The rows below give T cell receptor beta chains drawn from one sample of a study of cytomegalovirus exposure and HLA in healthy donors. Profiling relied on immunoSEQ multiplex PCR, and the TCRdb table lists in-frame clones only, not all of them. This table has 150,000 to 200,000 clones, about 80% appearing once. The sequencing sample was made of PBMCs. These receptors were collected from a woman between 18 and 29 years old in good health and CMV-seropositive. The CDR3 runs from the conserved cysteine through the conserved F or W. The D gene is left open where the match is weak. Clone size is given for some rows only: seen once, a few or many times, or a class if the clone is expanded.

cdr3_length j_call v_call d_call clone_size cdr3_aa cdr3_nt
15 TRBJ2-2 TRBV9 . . CASSVGPGVSGELFF TGTGCCAGCAGCGTAGGGCCAGGGGTCTCCGGGGAGCTGTTTTTT
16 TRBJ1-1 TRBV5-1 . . CASSHRNQAPGVEAFF TGCGCCAGCAGCCACAGGAATCAGGCCCCAGGGGTCGAAGCTTTCTTT
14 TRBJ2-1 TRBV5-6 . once CASSLTLNNNEQFF TGTGCCAGCAGCTTGACTCTTAATAACAATGAGCAGTTCTTC
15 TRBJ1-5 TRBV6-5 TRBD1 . CASSTGTGGNQPQHF TGTGCCAGCAGTACAGGGACAGGGGGCAATCAGCCCCAGCATTTT
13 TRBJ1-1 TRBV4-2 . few CASSQVGGSEAFF TGTGCCAGCAGCCAAGTTGGGGGGAGTGAAGCTTTCTTT
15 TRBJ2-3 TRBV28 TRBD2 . CASGRTSGVRDTQYF TGTGCCAGCGGTCGGACTAGCGGGGTGAGAGATACGCAGTATTTT
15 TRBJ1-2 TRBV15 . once CATSRAMEEVYGYTF TGTGCCACCAGCAGAGCGATGGAGGAGGTCTATGGCTACACCTTC
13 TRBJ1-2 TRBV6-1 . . CASAPGAEYGYTF TGTGCCAGCGCCCCAGGGGCGGAGTATGGCTACACCTTC
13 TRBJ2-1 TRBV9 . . CASSVGGGTGKFF .
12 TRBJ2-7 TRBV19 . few CASSIVTGEQYF TGTGCCAGTAGTATAGTGACTGGGGAGCAGTACTTC
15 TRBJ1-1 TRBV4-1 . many CASSQKGLLDTEAFF TGCGCCAGCAGCCAGAAGGGACTTCTGGACACTGAAGCTTTCTTT
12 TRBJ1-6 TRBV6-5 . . CASSWGASPLRF TGTGCCAGCAGTTGGGGCGCTTCACCCCTCCGCTTT
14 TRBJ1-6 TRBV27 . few CASSPPGEYSPLHF TGTGCCAGCAGTCCCCCGGGGGAGTACTCACCCCTCCACTTT
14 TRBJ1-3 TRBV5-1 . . CASSLVLSGNTIYF TGCGCCAGCAGCTTGGTCCTCTCTGGAAACACCATATATTTT
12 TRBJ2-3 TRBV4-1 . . CASSQSPDTQYF TGCGCCAGCAGCCAGTCTCCAGATACGCAGTATTTT
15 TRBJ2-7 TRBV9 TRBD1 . CASSVAGGKGDEQYF TGTGCCAGCAGCGTAGCAGGGGGCAAGGGTGACGAGCAGTACTTC
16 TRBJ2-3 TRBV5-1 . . CASSLARDSSTDTQYF TGCGCCAGCAGCTTGGCCCGGGATTCTAGCACAGATACGCAGTATTTT
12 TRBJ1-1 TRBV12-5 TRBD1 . CASGSGTAEAFF TGTGCTAGTGGTTCAGGGACAGCAGAAGCTTTCTTT
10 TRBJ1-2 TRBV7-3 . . CASSPTPGVF TGTGCCAGCAGCCCGACTCCCGGGGTTTTC
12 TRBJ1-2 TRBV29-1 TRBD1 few CSVETGRNGYTF TGCAGCGTGGAGACAGGGCGGAATGGCTACACCTTC
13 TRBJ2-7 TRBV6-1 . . CASSGGVIYEQYF TGTGCCAGCAGTGGGGGGGTAATCTACGAGCAGTACTTC
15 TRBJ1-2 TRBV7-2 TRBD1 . CASSLATGGGYGYTF TGTGCCAGCAGCTTAGCCACAGGGGGGGGCTATGGCTACACCTTC
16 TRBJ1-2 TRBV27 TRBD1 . CASSFSGTGDRYGYTF TGTGCCAGCAGTTTTTCCGGGACAGGGGACCGCTATGGCTACACCTTC
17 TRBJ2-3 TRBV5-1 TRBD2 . CASSPTGGLADTDTQYF TGCGCCAGCAGCCCGACGGGGGGACTAGCGGACACAGATACGCAGTATTTT
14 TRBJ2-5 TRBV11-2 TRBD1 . CASSLSTGSETQYF TGTGCCAGCAGCTTATCGACAGGGTCGGAGACCCAGTACTTC
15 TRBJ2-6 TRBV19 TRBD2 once CASSSGRVGANVLTF TGTGCCAGTAGTTCAGGGAGGGTTGGGGCCAACGTCCTGACTTTC
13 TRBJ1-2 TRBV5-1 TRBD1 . CASRTGDSSGYTF TGCGCCAGCAGAACAGGGGATTCCAGTGGCTACACCTTC
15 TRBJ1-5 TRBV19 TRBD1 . CAAGTGGSLMQPQHF TGTGCCGCAGGGACAGGGGGCTCCTTAATGCAGCCCCAGCATTTT
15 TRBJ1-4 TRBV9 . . CASSVMGGKSEKLFF TGTGCCAGCAGCGTCATGGGAGGGAAGAGTGAAAAACTGTTTTTT
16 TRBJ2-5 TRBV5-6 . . CASSLVMGSFQETQYF TGTGCCAGCAGCTTGGTGATGGGTAGCTTCCAAGAGACCCAGTACTTC
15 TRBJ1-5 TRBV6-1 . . CASSESGGGNQPQHF TGTGCCAGCAGTGAATCGGGGGGCGGCAATCAGCCCCAGCATTTT
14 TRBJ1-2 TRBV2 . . CASSEVRTGYGYTF TGTGCCAGCAGTGAAGTTCGCACTGGCTATGGCTACACCTTC
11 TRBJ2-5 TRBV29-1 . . CSATSPETQYF TGCAGCGCGACTAGTCCAGAGACCCAGTACTTC
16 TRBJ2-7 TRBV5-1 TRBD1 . CASSLGRGQADYEQYF TGCGCCAGCAGCTTGGGACGGGGACAGGCCGACTACGAGCAGTACTTC
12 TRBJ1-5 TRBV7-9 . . CASSFGNQPQHF TGTGCCAGCAGCTTCGGCAATCAGCCCCAGCATTTT
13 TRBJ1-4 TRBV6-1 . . CASHRTGDEKLFF TGTGCCAGTCACCGTACGGGGGATGAAAAACTGTTTTTT
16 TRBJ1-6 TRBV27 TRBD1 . CASSLSRQGLNSPLHF TGTGCCAGCAGTTTATCCCGACAGGGTCTGAATTCACCCCTCCACTTT
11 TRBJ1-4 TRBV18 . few CASSPEEKLFF TGTGCCAGCTCACCGGAGGAAAAACTGTTTTTT
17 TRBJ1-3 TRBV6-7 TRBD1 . CASSYPSGQHSGNTIYF TGTGCCAGCAGTTACCCGTCGGGACAGCACTCTGGAAACACCATATATTTT
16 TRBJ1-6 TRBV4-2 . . CASSQPDRGFNSPLHF TGTGCCAGCAGCCAGCCGGACCGGGGGTTTAATTCACCCCTCCACTTT
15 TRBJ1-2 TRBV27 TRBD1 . CASSLNRGVYYGYTF TGTGCCAGCAGTTTAAACAGGGGGGTTTACTATGGCTACACCTTC
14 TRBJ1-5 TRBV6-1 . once CASSEGGSDQPQHF TGTGCCAGCAGTGAAGGAGGGAGCGATCAGCCCCAGCATTTT
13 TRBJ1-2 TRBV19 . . CASSKDSPYGYTF TGTGCCAGTTCAAAAGACAGCCCCTATGGCTACACCTTC
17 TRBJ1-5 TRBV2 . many CASSEFWRVQSNQPQHF TGTGCCAGCAGTGAGTTTTGGAGGGTACAAAGCAATCAGCCCCAGCATTTT
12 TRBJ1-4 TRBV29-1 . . CSVQRAGEKLFF TGCAGCGTTCAACGAGCAGGTGAAAAACTGTTTTTT
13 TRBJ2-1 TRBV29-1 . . CSVVPGIYNEQFF TGCAGCGTGGTACCAGGAATATACAATGAGCAGTTCTTC